This is a list of T cell receptor beta chains from one sample in a study of blood T cell repertoires in COVID-19. Only in-frame clones appear in the TCRdb table, and some are missing; sequencing was by immunoSEQ multiplex PCR. The table shows 120,000 or so clones, with roughly 90% occurring only once. The sequencing input was peripheral blood. The receptors were sampled from a man between 50 and 59 years old with active COVID-19. CDR3s include the opening cysteine and the closing phenylalanine or tryptophan.

j_gene	v_gene	CDR3aa
TRBJ1-2	TRBV2	CASSQTEDGYTF
TRBJ2-3	TRBV3-1/TRBV3-2	CASSRGTSGSTDTQYF
TRBJ2-1	TRBV29-1	CSVDVRLSYNEQFF
TRBJ2-5	TRBV5-1	CASSLLPSGSQETQYF
TRBJ1-2	TRBV10-2	CASSESATGTYYGYTF
TRBJ2-2	TRBV29-1	CSVALATGELFF
TRBJ2-1	TRBV19	CASSRRQGYNEQFF
TRBJ2-7	TRBV4-2	CASSQVEDPIYEQYF
TRBJ2-3	TRBV2	CASSRDRSFRGTDTQYF
TRBJ2-1	TRBV5-4	CASSNGSLLAGVRNEQFF
TRBJ2-2	TRBV5-1	CASGQGATGELFF
TRBJ2-5	TRBV3-1/TRBV3-2	CASSQDLASGVETQYF
TRBJ2-3	TRBV11-2	CASSLTTTQYF
TRBJ1-6	TRBV6-9	CASSYWGLFNSPLHF
TRBJ1-4	TRBV7-9	CASSRWSDEKLFF
TRBJ2-5	TRBV29-1	CSVDRAGGGETQYF
TRBJ1-2	TRBV6-5	CASRTGGGVLYTF
TRBJ2-3	TRBV9	CASSARQGSTDTQYF
TRBJ2-1	TRBV5-5	CASSPEASDLYNEQFF
TRBJ2-1	TRBV9	CASSHHLSESGSYNEQFF
TRBJ2-7	TRBV19	CASSTDRGTYEQYF
TRBJ2-1	TRBV19	CASSILAGFHNEQFF
TRBJ1-5	TRBV10-3	CAIGEAVWNQPQHF
TRBJ1-6	TRBV27	CASSLWTEHNSPLHF
TRBJ1-1	TRBV10-3	CAIRADSMNTEAFF
TRBJ2-1	TRBV5-4	CASSAGGAFINEQFF
TRBJ2-3	TRBV7-9	CAITTNPDTQYF
TRBJ1-3	TRBV5-6	CASSSFSGNTIYF
TRBJ1-2	TRBV27	CASSLMGTGNYGYTF
TRBJ1-2	TRBV5-1	CASSLTPGQSYGYTF
TRBJ2-5	TRBV12-5	CASGRHVETQYF
TRBJ2-5	TRBV28	CASSTLRQAETQYF
TRBJ2-1	TRBV5-1	CASSLRDYSYNEQFF
TRBJ2-1	TRBV3-1/TRBV3-2	CASSTDTAAYNEQFF
TRBJ1-5	TRBV19	CASSIKQRGNLRQPQHF
TRBJ2-1	TRBV2	CASSEVRARGEQFF
TRBJ1-1	TRBV11-2	CASSLSRGGTEAFF
TRBJ2-3	TRBV19	CASSPLAGTDTQYF
TRBJ1-1	TRBV5-4	CASSLLSTEAFF
TRBJ1-1	TRBV6-5	CASGLSAGMNTEAFF
TRBJ1-1	TRBV9	CASTLGLMNTEAFF
TRBJ2-7	TRBV6-5	CASSNAYEQYF
TRBJ1-4	TRBV2	CASSEAAGTGSEKLFF
TRBJ1-6	TRBV6-2/TRBV6-3	CASSYFSSYNSPLHF
TRBJ2-2	TRBV27	CASSSVGGGGELFF
TRBJ1-1	TRBV11-3	CASSPGEANREAFF
TRBJ2-1	TRBV6-5	CASSPGVGEQFF
TRBJ1-3	TRBV7-8	CASSSGTGPSGNTIYF
TRBJ2-1	TRBV28	CASSLLAGGDEQFF